This T cell receptor (beta chain) appears in the sequencing data of a study of T-cell reconstitution after alpha-beta-depleted transplantation in children. Researchers prepared the TCRbeta library using unique molecular identifiers, the study reports. In TCRdb, the PCR reads were re-called with MiXCR into one record per CDR3 protein. The sample yields about 500,000 distinct CDR3 sequences, around a third seen once. This receptor was obtained from a human donor who donated a stem cell graft to a child with aplastic anemia. The sequenced sample was PBMCs from the stem cell graft donor, obtained from the stem cell graft.

CDR3 sequence (DNA): TGTGCCAGCAGTTTATTCACCGGCACTAACTATGGCTACACCTTC. Amino acids: CASSLFTGTNYGYTF. This chain connects TRBV27 to TRBJ1-2; D is undetermined. V lost 1 base and J lost 0, with 9 bases in between. CDR1 and CDR2 from the germline V gene are MNHEY and SMNVEV (reference sequence). The CDR3 sequence is 15 residues long.